One sample yielded the 31 T cell receptor beta chains listed below, sequenced in a study of cytomegalovirus exposure and HLA in healthy donors. The study ran its PCR with 60 Vbeta and 13 Jbeta primers. Profiling relied on immunoSEQ multiplex PCR, and the TCRdb table lists in-frame clones only, not all of them. The sample carries tens of thousands of clones, more than 60% recorded once. Sequencing was performed on PBMCs. The source is a man aged 25-40 years in good health and CMV-seronegative.

This clone was picked up a small number of times. This rearrangement joins TRBV5-1 to TRBJ2-3; perhaps TRBD2 as D (6 bases). Per germline, CDR1 SGHRS and CDR2 YFSETQ. V dropped 3 bases and J dropped 1 base, with 6 bases sitting between them. CDR3 length: 13 residues. In DNA form, the CDR3 reads TGCGCCAGCAGCTCGGGGGGCACAGATACGCAGTATTTT. It codes for CASSSGGTDTQYF.

This clone was counted between two and nine times. The chain is built from TRBV7-3 and TRBJ2-3; 10 positions match TRBD1. Germline loops: CDR1 SGHTA, CDR2 FQGTGA. This CDR3 has 16 amino acids. V was pared by 3 bases and J by 3 bases, with 6 bases of the junction left unmatched. Written as DNA, the CDR3 is TGTGCCAGCAGCTTTCATCCGGGACAGGGGACAGATACGCAGTATTTT. Translated: CASSFHPGQGTDTQYF.

The chain links TRBV29-1 to TRBJ1-2; D might be TRBD1 (5 bases). V lost 4 bases and J lost 2, with 11 bases in between. Germline CDR1 is SQVTM and CDR2 is ANQGSEA. This CDR3 spans 13 amino acids. CDR3 DNA: TGCAGCGTTGTGGGAGGGACCAACTATGGCTACACCTTC. Translation gives CSVVGGTNYGYTF.

This clone was counted a few times. One end of the junction varies from germline; a read error may be responsible. This sequence joins TRBV5-8 and TRBJ1-4; 7 bases align to TRBD1. CDR1 and CDR2 (germline): SGHTS, YDEGEE. The CDR3 spans 16 residues. The CDR3 DNA reads as TGTGCCAGCAGCCCCATGACAGGGTCAGGAATCGATCCTATCAATTTT. Its translation: CASSPMTGSGIDPINF.

This rearrangement joins TRBV27 to TRBJ2-7, with TRBD1 as a possible D gene (5 bases). This CDR3 contains 15 residues. Trimming left V 3 bases short and J 3 bases short, with 15 bases between. CDR1 is MNHEY and CDR2 is SMNVEV in the germline V gene (reference sequence). The CDR3: CASSFAAGFRYEQYF. CDR3 DNA: TGTGCCAGCAGTTTTGCGGCAGGGTTTCGCTACGAGCAGTACTTC.

The chain links TRBV5-1 to TRBJ2-1; D is possibly TRBD2 (6 bases). Trimming pared 7 bases from V and 4 bases from J, leaving 15 bases between. Germline V gene lookup returns CDR1 SGHRS and CDR2 YFSETQ. The CDR3 length is 14 residues. The CDR3 DNA follows: TGCGCCAGCGTCCCGGGACTCGGGTACAATGAGCAGTTCTTC. Its translation is CASVPGLGYNEQFF.

This clone was detected only a few times. The V call is TRBV19, the J call TRBJ2-4; no definite D call. The CDR3 is 14 residues long. Germline assignment: CDR1 LNHDA and CDR2 SQIVND (reference sequence). Trimming shortened V by 6 bases and J by 3 bases, and 12 bases separated the two germline ends. The CDR3 DNA reads TGTGCCAGTAGAGACCGGGTGGGCAAAAACATTCAGTACTTC. This gives the protein CASRDRVGKNIQYF.

V gene TRBV7-3 combines with J gene TRBJ2-2; 11 bases are shared with TRBD2. This CDR3 has 16 amino acids. Germline V gene sequence: CDR1 SGHTA, CDR2 FQGTGA. V lost 7 bases, J lost 3 bases, and 7 bases stayed unmatched. The CDR3 DNA reads as TGTGCCAGCAAACAACTAGCGGGAGTGGACACCGGGGAGCTGTTTTTT. Protein product: CASKQLAGVDTGELFF.

The chain has TRBV19 and TRBJ2-2; D may be TRBD2 (6 bases). The germline V gene has CDR1 LNHDA and CDR2 SQIVND (reference sequence). The CDR3 has 17 amino acids. With 7 bases removed from V and 0 bases from J, the gap between germline ends came to 18 bases. CDR3 in DNA: TGTGCCAGTAAGATATACGGAGGGCCGGCGAACACCGGGGAGCTGTTTTTT. Translated, it gives CASKIYGGPANTGELFF.

The chain uses TRBV5-4 and TRBJ2-7, with 8 bases matching TRBD2. CDR3 length: 14 residues. With V trimmed by 9 bases and J by 4 bases, 12 bases remained unmatched. Germline CDR1 is SGHNT and CDR2 is YYREEE (reference sequence). For the CDR3, the DNA is TGTGCCATGGGAAAAGCGGGAGCAGTGTACGAGCAGTACTTC. It encodes CAMGKAGAVYEQYF.

The chain employs TRBV28 and TRBJ1-6; D may be TRBD1 (6 bases). The CDR3 length is 17 residues. CDR1 is MDHEN and CDR2 is SYDVKM in the germline V gene. The germline V and J ends were trimmed by 0 bases and 5 bases, with 14 bases remaining between them. CDR3 residues: CASSLWEDRDNNSPLHF. The CDR3 DNA follows: TGTGCCAGCAGTTTATGGGAGGACAGAGATAATAATTCACCCCTCCACTTT.

The chain has TRBV5-4 and TRBJ1-1; weak D call: TRBD1 (6 bases). Germline CDR1 and CDR2: SGHNT and YYREEE (reference sequence). Trimming left V 2 bases short and J 11 bases short, with 16 bases between. This CDR3 is built from 13 residues. The CDR3 loop is CASSFADSQGAFF. The CDR3, as DNA: TGTGCCAGCAGCTTCGCTGACAGCCAGGGGGCTTTCTTT.

This chain links TRBV28 with TRBJ2-1, with D unresolved. Germline values: CDR1 MDHEN, CDR2 SYDVKM. V was pared by 3 bases and J by 5 bases, with 11 bases between. The CDR3 spans 14 residues. CDR3 residues: CASSLVPPNNEQFF. CDR3 in DNA: TGTGCCAGCAGTTTGGTCCCACCTAACAATGAGCAGTTCTTC.

The rearrangement links TRBV18 to TRBJ2-7, with 8 bases lining up with TRBD1. V shed 3 bases, J shed 1 base, and the junction held 11 bases outside the gene matches. The CDR3 has 17 residues. Germline V CDR1 and CDR2: KGHSH, LQKENI. CDR3 in DNA: TGTGCCAGCTCACCCACCCCGGGACAGGAGTTTTCCTACGAGCAGTACTTC. The encoded protein is CASSPTPGQEFSYEQYF.

About this clone itself: The junction departs from germline at one end; a sequencing error may be responsible. CDR3 in amino acids: CASSKSGLAGAQRVF. Here the CDR3 DNA reads TGTGCCAGCAGCAAATCCGGCCTAGCGGGAGCGCAACGGGTCTTC. The chain has TRBV11-3 and TRBJ2-1, with TRBD2 identical over 10 bases. The CDR3 has 15 amino acids. Germline V lookup: CDR1 SGHNT, CDR2 YENEEA.

Comment on this clone: Compared with germline, one end of the junction differs, possibly owing to a read error. The genes are TRBV7-9 and TRBJ1-2, with D tentatively TRBD1 (5 bases). The length of the CDR3 is 18 residues. Germline V gene data show CDR1 as SEHNR and CDR2 as FQNEAQ (reference sequence). CDR3 coding DNA: TGTTCCAGCAGCTTAGAGGTTGGTCAGGGTTGGAGCTTTTATGGCTACACCTTC. It yields the protein CSSSLEVGQGWSFYGYTF.

V usage is TRBV7-8 and J usage is TRBJ1-6, with TRBD1 matching over 7 bases. This CDR3 region has 16 residues. Losses at the gene ends were 0 bases for V and 8 bases for J; bases not matched to a gene: 7. CDR1 is SGHVS, CDR2 FQNEAQ, per germline. CDR3 sequence reads: CASSLAATGFYSPLHF. The CDR3 nucleotides are TGTGCCAGCAGCTTAGCGGCGACAGGGTTTTATTCACCCCTCCACTTT.

The V gene is TRBV6-1, the J gene TRBJ1-1; D is undetermined. CDR1 and CDR2 (germline): MNHNS, SASEGT. The ends were cut back, 10 bases at V and 1 base at J, with 13 bases in the middle. The CDR3 contains 13 residues. The CDR3 protein is CATDGMENTEAFF. CDR3 DNA sequence: TGTGCCACCGACGGGATGGAGAACACTGAAGCTTTCTTT.

This chain links TRBV27 with TRBJ2-7; a possible D gene is TRBD1 (6 bases). V was trimmed by 8 bases and J by 5 bases, leaving 13 bases between them. Germline loops: CDR1 MNHEY, CDR2 SMNVEV (reference sequence). The CDR3 sequence is 12 residues long. The CDR3 DNA sequence: TGTGCCAGCTGGGGACCAGGGGACGAGCAGTACTTC. Amino acids: CASWGPGDEQYF.

The chain links TRBV19 to TRBJ1-1, with TRBD1 identical over 10 bases. Per the germline V gene, CDR1 is LNHDA and CDR2 is SQIVND (reference sequence). Unmatched junction bases numbered 12, after V lost 5 bases and J lost 3 bases. This CDR3 comprises 17 residues. CDR3 residues: CASSGRTGGKGYTEAFF. Written as DNA, the CDR3 is TGTGCCAGTAGTGGGAGGACAGGGGGGAAAGGGTACACTGAAGCTTTCTTT.

The genes are TRBV4-1 and TRBJ2-1, with a weak D call TRBD1 (5 bases). Trimming shortened V by 0 bases and J by 7 bases, and 13 bases separated the two germline ends. Germline V gives CDR1 MGHRA, CDR2 YSYEKL. This CDR3 comprises 15 residues. In DNA form, the CDR3 reads TGCGCCAGCAGCCAAGATCAAGGGGCCGAGAATGAGCAGTTCTTC. It specifies CASSQDQGAENEQFF.

The chain employs TRBV7-2 and TRBJ1-2, with 9 bases matching TRBD1. CDR1 is SGHTA and CDR2 is FQGNSA in the germline V gene. V lost 8 bases, J lost 3 bases, and 4 bases stayed unmatched. CDR3 length: 13 amino acids. CDR3 sequence reads: CASHRTGDYGYTF. The CDR3 DNA sequence: TGTGCCAGCCACCGGACAGGGGACTATGGCTACACCTTC.

The chain is built from TRBV15 and TRBJ1-2, with 12 bases matching TRBD1. The trim removed 3 bases at V and 3 bases at J, leaving 2 bases unmatched. This CDR3 is 15 amino acids long. CDR1 is LNHNV and CDR2 is YYDKDF in the germline V gene (reference sequence). In DNA, the CDR3 is TGTGCCACCAGCAGTTGGGACAGGGGGCACTATGGCTACACCTTC. Translation: CATSSWDRGHYGYTF. The whole variable domain, remainder taken from reference TRBV15 and TRBJ1-2, is DAMVIQNPRYQVTQFGKPVTLSCSQTLNHNVMYWYQQKSSQAPKLLFHYYDKDFNNEADTPDNFQSRRPNTSFCFLDIRSPGLGDTAMYLCATSSWDRGHYGYTFGSGTRLTVV.

The J gene is TRBJ2-2, the V gene TRBV11-2, with a tentative D call TRBD2 (6 bases). This CDR3 contains 15 residues. CDR1 and CDR2 from the germline V gene are SGHAT and FQNNGV. V was clipped by 7 bases and J by 3 bases, with 15 bases between them. The DNA for the CDR3 is TGTGCCAGCACCCTAACTAGCAGCTACACCGGGGAGCTGTTTTTT. This encodes CASTLTSSYTGELFF.

CDR3 protein: CASSLTTGKGEKLFF. The DNA for the CDR3 is TGCGCCAGCAGTCTGACGACAGGGAAGGGCGAAAAACTGTTTTTT. V and J are TRBV4-3 and TRBJ1-4; TRBD1 matches at 7 bases. The V segment lost 6 bases and the J segment 8 bases; nucleotides outside the gene matches: 12. CDR1 LGHNA and CDR2 YSLEER come from the germline V gene. This CDR3 is built from 15 residues.

This chain links TRBV6-6 with TRBJ1-2; D gene unclear. Trimming took 0 bases from V and 3 from J, leaving 8 bases between them. CDR3 length: 14 amino acids. CDR1 and CDR2 (germline): MNHNY, SVGAGI (reference sequence). The CDR3 DNA sequence: TGTGCCAGCAGTTACTCTCCAGACTACTATGGCTACACCTTC. Protein: CASSYSPDYYGYTF.

This clone was counted a few times. The chain has TRBV18 and TRBJ2-2; D is unresolved. The CDR3 is 14 amino acids. V lost 1 base and J lost 1, with 4 bases in between. Germline CDR1 KGHSH, CDR2 LQKENI. The CDR3 DNA reads as TGTGCCAGCTCACCACGACTGAACACCGGGGAGCTGTTTTTT. Translation: CASSPRLNTGELFF.

The chain joins TRBV5-1 to TRBJ1-2; 9 nucleotides match TRBD1. Germline assignment: CDR1 SGHRS and CDR2 YFSETQ. The V gene end was trimmed by 4 bases and the J gene end by 8 bases; junction bases not matched to a gene: 9. This CDR3 contains 14 residues. CDR3 region: CASSLPGQGRGYTF. The DNA of the CDR3 is TGCGCCAGCAGCCTCCCCGGACAGGGGCGCGGCTACACCTTC.

As to this clone: Relative to the germline gene, one junction end is altered; a read error may explain this. This chain links TRBV2 with TRBJ2-1, with 8 nucleotides matching TRBD2. The length of the CDR3 is 12 residues. In germline, CDR1 is SNHLY, CDR2 FYNNEI. This CDR3 is CASNSVAGLEVF. CDR3 coding DNA: TGTGCCAGCAACTCTGTGGCGGGACTAGAGGTCTTC.

The sample holds a few counts of this clone. This chain uses TRBV5-5 with TRBJ1-1; D uncertain. Germline CDR1 and CDR2: SGHKS and YYEKEE (reference sequence). The CDR3 is 13 residues long. V lost 4 bases, J lost 7 bases, and 14 bases lay in between. The CDR3 DNA reads TGTGCCAGCAGCCGAGCGGACGCTTATGAAGCTTTCTTT. Translating it yields CASSRADAYEAFF.

The chain carries TRBV10-1 and TRBJ2-1; 9 positions agree with TRBD1. This CDR3 has 16 residues. J gave up 4 bases and V 6 bases, and 10 bases lay outside the gene matches. Germline lookup yields CDR1 WNHNN and CDR2 SYGVQD (reference sequence). The CDR3 is CASRNPGQGSYNEQFF. DNA of the CDR3: TGCGCCAGCAGGAATCCGGGACAGGGATCTTACAATGAGCAGTTCTTC.